This TCR beta chain came from a study of blood T cell repertoires in COVID-19. CDR1 LNHNV and CDR2 YYDKDF come from the germline V gene (reference sequence). V trimming: 7 bases; J trimming: 6 bases; junction bases outside the gene matches: 9. The CDR3 runs 14 residues. The table came from immunoSEQ multiplex PCR; TCRdb's copy has only in-frame clones and leaves some out. Of 200,000 to 300,000 clones listed, roughly nine tenths were seen once; the top ten hold under 3%. This chain links TRBV15 with TRBJ2-5, with 9 positions matching TRBD1. The sample taken for sequencing was PBMCs or T cells enriched from blood (not recorded which). The source of this sequence is a woman between 18 and 29 years old who had recovered from COVID-19. CDR3 loop: CATTLTGGIKTQYF. CDR3 DNA: TGTGCCACCACCTTGACAGGGGGTATCAAGACCCAGTACTTC.